This TCR beta chain was sequenced in a study of blood T cell repertoires in COVID-19. Study overall: COVID-19 samples, acute and convalescent, were from the United States, Italy and Spain. From T cells, B-cell-depleted T cells, or PBMCs came the material, which was cDNA or gDNA.

Authors' analysis steps: By means of reference gene primer amplification, nucleated cell counts were estimated. Generated by immunoSEQ multiplex PCR, the TCRdb table keeps only in-frame clones and is missing some. V, J and clone size were drawn from that table, and D and trimming were deduced from the DNA. This table holds around 110,000 clones, around four fifths found once. Germline V gene lookup returns CDR1 SGDLS and CDR2 YYNGEE. V was trimmed by 0 bases and J by 1 base, leaving 7 bases between them. The CDR3 covers 15 residues. This TCR was recovered from a man between 25 and 39 years old with acute or convalescent COVID-19. The sequenced sample consisted of peripheral blood. The chain recombines TRBV9 with TRBJ2-2; a weak D match, TRBD1 (5 bases). CDR3 loop: CASSVGTLNTGELFF. The CDR3 coding sequence is TGTGCCAGCAGCGTAGGGACACTGAACACCGGGGAGCTGTTTTTT.